Below, 30 T cell receptor beta chains from the same sample are listed, as sequenced in a study of beta chain features in type 1 diabetes. Sequenced material consisted of expressed TCRB transcripts (all of the isolated RNA was reverse transcribed). TCRdb keeps only in-frame clones here, not all; method: immunoSEQ multiplex PCR. The data hold 25,000 or so clones, with more than 60% observed a single time. Specimen: Tregs from blood. The receptors derive from a woman between 40 and 55 years old in good health.

The rearrangement uses TRBV6-4 and TRBJ2-1; 7 nucleotides line up with TRBD2. CDR3 length: 15 residues. The V gene end was trimmed by 9 bases and the J gene end by 5 bases; junction bases not matched to a gene: 13. Germline CDR1 MRHNA, CDR2 SNTAGT. CDR3 in DNA: TGTGCCAGTTCCTTGGGGCTAGCGGAAAACAATGAGCAGTTCTTC. Translated, it gives CASSLGLAENNEQFF.

J is TRBJ1-1 and V is TRBV5-1, with D possibly being TRBD1 (6 bases). The germline V and J ends were trimmed by 4 bases and 1 base, with 11 bases remaining between them. The CDR3 is 14 residues long. Germline CDR1 and CDR2: SGHRS and YFSETQ. DNA for the CDR3: TGCGCCAGCAGCGGGATACAGGGGAACACTGAAGCTTTCTTT. Translation: CASSGIQGNTEAFF.

This clone came up a few times. The chain is built from TRBV10-3 and TRBJ2-1; 7 bases are shared with TRBD2. Germline CDR1 ENHRY, CDR2 SYGVKD. The trim removed 8 bases at V and 6 bases at J, leaving 1 base unmatched. The CDR3 has 11 residues. CDR3 residues: CAIQRGNEQFF. CDR3 sequence (DNA): TGTGCCATCCAGCGGGGCAATGAGCAGTTCTTC.

In this sample, this clone turned up once. The CDR3, as DNA: TGCGCCAGCAGTAGTCGGGCGGGACAGGGGTTTGGTAGCAATCAGCCCCAGCATTTT. Protein: CASSSRAGQGFGSNQPQHF. The chain recombines TRBV10-2 with TRBJ1-5; 10 bases align to TRBD1. Germline CDR1 WSHSY, CDR2 SAAADI. The length of the CDR3 is 19 residues. The J segment lost 0 bases and the V segment lost 5 bases, leaving 13 bases of the junction unmatched.

As concerns this clone: One junction end disagrees with the germline gene, perhaps due to a read error. The V and J genes are TRBV7-9 and TRBJ2-3, with D maybe TRBD2 (6 bases). Germline V gene sequence: CDR1 SEHNR, CDR2 FQNEAQ (reference sequence). The CDR3 runs to 11 residues. The CDR3: CASSLRETSNF. CDR3 DNA: TGTGCCAGCAGCTTAAGGGAGACTAGTAACTTT.

The chain uses TRBV6-5 and TRBJ1-5; 7 bases match TRBD1. In germline, CDR1 is MNHEY, CDR2 SVGAGI. Germline trimming cut 7 bases from V and 5 bases from J; bases unmatched to any gene: 5. The CDR3 has 13 residues. The CDR3 DNA reads as TGTGCCAGCACCGAGGGACAGTATCAGCCCCAGCATTTT. This codes for CASTEGQYQPQHF.

The genes are TRBV6-6 and TRBJ1-6, with D uncertain. CDR1 and CDR2 (germline): MNHNY, SVGAGI (reference sequence). CDR3 size: 13 residues. The V gene lost 3 bases and the J gene lost 7 bases, with 7 bases spanning the gap. CDR3 sequence reads: CASSYKMNSPLHF. The CDR3 nucleotides read TGTGCCAGCAGTTATAAAATGAATTCACCCCTCCACTTT.

The chain uses TRBV6-6 and TRBJ1-6; D not resolved. Germline V gives CDR1 MNHNY, CDR2 SVGAGI (reference sequence). Trimming removed 0 bases at V and 6 bases at J, with 6 bases between. The CDR3 runs 14 residues. CDR3 nucleotide sequence: TGTGCCAGCAGTTACTCAGGAGTTAATTCACCCCTCCACTTT. It encodes CASSYSGVNSPLHF.

This clone was counted a few times. In DNA, the CDR3 is TGTGCCATCAGTAAAGGTTTAGCGGGGAGCCAAGAGACCCAGTACTTC. Residues: CAISKGLAGSQETQYF. The rearrangement links TRBV10-3 to TRBJ2-5; 8 nucleotides align to TRBD2. The germline V gene has CDR1 ENHRY and CDR2 SYGVKD. The CDR3 consists of 16 residues. Unmatched junction bases numbered 9, after V lost 5 bases and J lost 1 base.

V gene TRBV19 combines with J gene TRBJ1-2; D possibly corresponds to TRBD1 (6 bases). Germline CDR1 and CDR2: LNHDA and SQIVND (reference sequence). The CDR3 consists of 14 residues. Between the trimmed V and J ends, which lost 6 bases and 4 bases, there was a span of 15 bases. CDR3 loop: CASSQPGQIYGYTF. The CDR3 nucleotides are TGTGCCAGTAGCCAACCCGGACAGATCTATGGCTACACCTTC.

This chain's CDR3 is CASSAGQGVNYGYTF. Here the CDR3 DNA reads TGTGCCAGCAGTGCGGGACAGGGTGTTAACTATGGCTACACCTTC. The rearrangement joins TRBV6-6 to TRBJ1-2; 9 bases are a match to TRBD1. Germline V gene sequence: CDR1 MNHNY, CDR2 SVGAGI (reference sequence). The trim removed 5 bases at V and 1 base at J, leaving 5 bases unmatched. The CDR3 is 15 amino acids.

This clone was detected a few times. J is TRBJ1-1 and V is TRBV6-6; perhaps TRBD1 as D (5 bases). Trimming shortened V by 6 bases and J by 1 base, and 9 bases separated the two germline ends. There are 13 residues in the CDR3. Germline CDR1 is MNHNY and CDR2 is SVGAGI (reference sequence). The CDR3 reads CASRVTGNTEAFF. CDR3 nucleotides: TGTGCCAGCAGAGTTACAGGGAACACTGAAGCTTTCTTT.

The genes are TRBV29-1 and TRBJ1-5, with TRBD1 matching over 7 bases. V lost 4 bases and J lost 0; bases outside the gene matches: 0. Germline V gives CDR1 SQVTM, CDR2 ANQGSEA. The CDR3 runs to 13 residues. CDR3 bases: TGCAGCGTTGGACAGGGTAGCAATCAGCCCCAGCATTTT. Protein product: CSVGQGSNQPQHF. Full variable domain (remainder filled in from reference TRBV29-1 and TRBJ1-5): SAVISQKPSRDICQRGTSLTIQCQVDSQVTMMFWYRQQPGQSLTLIATANQGSEATYESGFVIDKFPISRPNLTFSTLTVSNMSPEDSSIYLCSVGQGSNQPQHFGDGTRLSIL.

CDR3 coding DNA: TGTGCCAGTACCGGGACAAACTCTCGAGGGGAGCTGTTTTTT. It specifies CASTGTNSRGELFF. This chain links TRBV9 with TRBJ2-2, with D perhaps matching TRBD1 (6 bases). Germline V gene sequence: CDR1 SGDLS, CDR2 YYNGEE. V was shortened by 8 bases and J by 8 bases, with 19 bases between the two germline ends. This CDR3 is built from 14 residues.

The chain has TRBV5-1 and TRBJ2-4; TRBD2 is a possible D gene (6 bases). Between the trimmed V and J ends, which lost 6 bases and 1 base, there was a span of 14 bases. The CDR3 spans 15 residues. Germline assignment: CDR1 SGHRS and CDR2 YFSETQ. CDR3 DNA sequence: TGCGCCAGCATGGCGGGGATTCCGGCCAAAAACATTCAGTACTTC. Amino acid sequence: CASMAGIPAKNIQYF.

V usage is TRBV5-8 and J usage is TRBJ2-5; 7 positions agree with TRBD2. The germline V gene encodes CDR1 SGHTS and CDR2 YDEGEE. The CDR3 consists of 15 residues. Losses at the gene ends were 0 bases for V and 4 bases for J; bases not matched to a gene: 6. The CDR3 DNA reads TGTGCCAGCAGCTTGGGGCTAGCGGACCCAGAGACCCAGTACTTC. Protein product: CASSLGLADPETQYF.

V gene TRBV6-4 combines with J gene TRBJ2-7; the D is unclear. Germline CDR1 reads MRHNA; CDR2 reads SNTAGT. V dropped 2 bases and J dropped 6 bases, with 11 bases sitting between them. The length of the CDR3 is 13 residues. CDR3 bases: TGTGCCAGCAGTGACAACATGGCCTCCGAGCAGTACTTC. It translates to CASSDNMASEQYF.

This rearrangement joins TRBV6-5 to TRBJ2-5; 9 nucleotides match TRBD2. The junction had 4 bases not matched to a gene; V was cut back by 7 bases and J by 4 bases. This CDR3 has 13 residues. Germline V gene data show CDR1 as MNHEY and CDR2 as SVGAGI. The CDR3 region has the DNA TGTGCCAGCACCTTAGCGGGGGCAGAGACCCAGTACTTC. This gives the protein CASTLAGAETQYF.

This rearrangement joins TRBV2 to TRBJ2-7, with a possible D match to TRBD2 (5 bases). Germline V lookup: CDR1 SNHLY, CDR2 FYNNEI. This CDR3 has 14 amino acids. The ends were cut back, 6 bases at V and 0 bases at J, with 12 bases in the middle. CDR3 in amino acids: CASRGDYSSYEQYF. The CDR3 coding sequence is TGTGCCAGCAGGGGAGACTATTCCTCCTACGAGCAGTACTTC. The full variable domain, in which reference TRBV2 and TRBJ2-7 provide the parts outside the CDR3, is EPEVTQTPSHQVTQMGQEVILRCVPISNHLYFYWYRQILGQKVEFLVSFYNNEISEKSEIFDDQFSVERPDGSNFTLKIRSTKLEDSAMYFCASRGDYSSYEQYFGPGTRLTVT.

The gene calls are TRBV4-2 and TRBJ1-1; TRBD1 is a possible D gene (6 bases). Looked up from germline, CDR1 is LGHNA and CDR2 is YNFKEQ. The CDR3 spans 15 residues. V was shortened by 0 bases and J by 1 base, with 9 bases between the two germline ends. This CDR3 reads CASSQDWTENTEAFF. The CDR3 DNA reads as TGTGCCAGCAGCCAAGACTGGACAGAGAACACTGAAGCTTTCTTT.

The chain uses TRBV7-2 and TRBJ2-5, with 10 bases fitting TRBD2. CDR1 is SGHTA and CDR2 is FQGNSA in the germline V gene. V dropped 5 bases and J dropped 5; count of bases not matched to a gene: 8. The CDR3 loop spans 15 amino acids. CDR3 DNA sequence: TGTGCCAGCAGCGCTCTAGCGGGGGTCCGGGAGACCCAGTACTTC. Translated: CASSALAGVRETQYF.

The V call is TRBV7-9, the J call TRBJ1-3; TRBD1 is a possible D gene (5 bases). There are 16 residues in the CDR3. Germline V CDR1 and CDR2: SEHNR, FQNEAQ (reference sequence). Between the trimmed V and J ends, which lost 7 bases and 1 base, there was a span of 17 bases. The CDR3 region is CASTHRGGGSGNTIYF. CDR3 bases: TGTGCCAGCACCCATCGGGGGGGAGGATCTGGAAACACCATATATTTT.

The chain has TRBV19 and TRBJ1-2; 7 bases align to TRBD1. CDR3 size: 15 residues. Germline V gene sequence: CDR1 LNHDA, CDR2 SQIVND (reference sequence). With 5 bases clipped from V and 0 bases from J, the junction kept 6 bases outside the gene matches. The CDR3: CASSPGTVTNYGYTF. The CDR3 region has the DNA TGTGCCAGTAGTCCCGGGACAGTGACTAACTATGGCTACACCTTC.

The chain is built from TRBV5-1 and TRBJ2-1; 8 bases map to TRBD2. The CDR3 length is 17 residues. V lost 0 bases, J lost 7 bases, and 12 bases stayed unmatched. CDR1 and CDR2 (germline): SGHRS, YFSETQ. The CDR3 nucleotides read TGCGCCAGCAGCTTGGAACCTATAAGCGGGGGAAGTAATGAGCAGTTCTTC. It codes for CASSLEPISGGSNEQFF.

This chain links TRBV7-9 with TRBJ2-3; 7 bases align to TRBD1. The germline gives CDR1 SEHNR, CDR2 FQNEAQ (reference sequence). The CDR3 contains 13 residues. V shed 5 bases, J shed 6 bases, and the junction held 5 bases outside the gene matches. CDR3 DNA sequence: TGTGCCAGCAGCCTGACAGGGATGGATACGCAGTATTTT. Translated: CASSLTGMDTQYF.

This clone was recorded a few times. The V and J genes are TRBV4-1 and TRBJ1-1; D possibly corresponds to TRBD1 (6 bases). CDR3 size: 17 residues. Trimming removed 0 bases at V and 0 bases at J, with 14 bases between. Germline V lookup: CDR1 MGHRA, CDR2 YSYEKL. The CDR3 reads CASSQEGVTGLNTEAFF. The CDR3 DNA is TGCGCCAGCAGCCAAGAAGGGGTAACAGGGTTGAACACTGAAGCTTTCTTT.

The chain links TRBV5-4 to TRBJ2-2, with TRBD2 matching over 9 bases. This CDR3 comprises 15 residues. J lost 3 bases, V lost 3 bases, and 3 bases had no gene match. CDR1 is SGHNT and CDR2 is YYREEE in the germline V gene (reference sequence). The CDR3 region is CASSSGTSHTGELFF. The CDR3 coding sequence is TGTGCCAGCAGCTCGGGGACTAGCCACACCGGGGAGCTGTTTTTT. The full variable domain, its missing parts supplied by reference TRBV5-4 and TRBJ2-2, is ETGVTQSPTHLIKTRGQQVTLRCSSQSGHNTVSWYQQALGQGPQFIFQYYREEENGRGNFPPRFSGLQFPNYSSELNVNALELDDSALYLCASSSGTSHTGELFFGEGSRLTVL.

The gene calls are TRBV7-2 and TRBJ1-2, with D unclear. Looked up from germline, CDR1 is SGHTA and CDR2 is FQGNSA. Trimming removed 1 base at V and 3 bases at J, with 9 bases between. The CDR3 covers 14 residues. The CDR3 protein is CASSLEVAYYGYTF. The CDR3 DNA is TGTGCCAGCAGCTTAGAAGTGGCATACTATGGCTACACCTTC.

This clone was counted between two and nine times. The J gene is TRBJ2-3, the V gene TRBV28; no firm D call. The CDR3 has 12 amino acids. V was trimmed by 3 bases and J by 4 bases, leaving 5 bases between them. Germline loops: CDR1 MDHEN, CDR2 SYDVKM. CDR3 bases: TGTGCCAGCAGTTTCATTCCAGATACGCAGTATTTT. Residues: CASSFIPDTQYF.

This clone was counted only a few times. The CDR3 DNA follows: TGTGCCAGCCGGGACAGCCCCACCTACGAGCAGTACTTC. This translates into CASRDSPTYEQYF. The chain has TRBV2 and TRBJ2-7; the match to TRBD1 covers 7 bases. CDR3 length equals 13 residues. Germline trimming cut 8 bases from V and 2 bases from J; bases unmatched to any gene: 6. Germline-derived CDR1 and CDR2 are SNHLY and FYNNEI.